The 12 T cell receptor beta chains reported below all come from one sample, sequenced in a study of cytomegalovirus exposure and HLA in healthy donors. PCR used 60 Vbeta primers and 13 Jbeta primers. Sequencing used immunoSEQ multiplex PCR; TCRdb keeps in-frame clones, though not all of them. This table has about 150,000 clones, roughly 80% appearing once. The sample was PBMCs. These receptor sequences come from a male donor in good health and CMV-seronegative.

This clone was picked up one time. The gene calls are TRBV6-6 and TRBJ1-1; D is unresolved. The CDR3 length is 11 residues. Germline loops: CDR1 MNHNY, CDR2 SVGAGI (reference sequence). V was clipped by 2 bases and J by 11 bases, with 9 bases between them. This CDR3 is CASSYVREAFF. The CDR3 nucleotides read TGTGCCAGCAGTTACGTCCGGGAGGCTTTCTTT.

V and J are TRBV11-3 and TRBJ2-7; D remains unclear. The germline V and J ends were trimmed by 1 base and 5 bases, with 9 bases remaining between them. Germline CDR1 and CDR2: SGHNT and YENEEA. The CDR3 runs to 13 residues. The CDR3 is CASSLGDLDEQYF. CDR3 coding DNA: TGTGCCAGCAGCTTAGGCGACTTAGACGAGCAGTACTTC.

The gene calls are TRBV27 and TRBJ2-5; 9 bases agree with TRBD1. TRBJ2-7 matches the DNA end more closely, so the J call is doubtful. The CDR3 is 17 residues long. Per germline, CDR1 MNHEY and CDR2 SMNVEV (reference sequence). The CDR3: CASSLGVRGQGPYEQYF. The CDR3, as DNA: TGTGCCAGCAGTTTGGGGGTGCGGGGACAGGGTCCCTACGAGCAGTACTTC.

CDR3 protein: CASSLGLQRGAFF. The CDR3 DNA sequence: TGTGCCAGCAGCTTGGGGCTGCAACGAGGAGCTTTCTTT. The V gene is TRBV7-8, the J gene TRBJ1-1, with D possibly TRBD1 on 5 matching bases. The CDR3 runs 13 residues. Trimming took off 3 bases at V and 10 bases at J, with 15 bases between the two ends. Germline-derived CDR1 and CDR2 are SGHVS and FQNEAQ.

V usage is TRBV5-8 and J usage is TRBJ1-5, with 9 bases lining up with TRBD1. V lost 0 bases, J lost 5 bases, and 12 bases stayed unmatched. Germline V gives CDR1 SGHTS, CDR2 YDEGEE. This CDR3 spans 18 amino acids. The CDR3 sequence is CASSLGMTPGQGYQPQHF. In nucleotides, the CDR3 is TGTGCCAGCAGCTTGGGCATGACTCCGGGACAGGGTTATCAGCCCCAGCATTTT.

This clone has only a few counts. The gene calls are TRBV2 and TRBJ2-7; TRBD1 matches at 7 bases. From germline, CDR1 is SNHLY and CDR2 FYNNEI. The CDR3 covers 13 residues. The V segment lost 7 bases and the J segment 0 bases; nucleotides outside the gene matches: 3. CDR3 sequence reads: CASKGGSSYEQYF. The CDR3, as DNA: TGTGCCAGCAAAGGGGGCAGCTCCTACGAGCAGTACTTC.

This chain connects TRBV19 to TRBJ2-4; the D gene is possibly TRBD2 (6 bases). Germline V lookup: CDR1 LNHDA, CDR2 SQIVND (reference sequence). The CDR3 has 14 residues. V was trimmed by 11 bases and J by 6 bases, leaving 20 bases between them. The CDR3 protein is CALRAGPNPNIQYF. CDR3 nucleotide sequence: TGTGCCCTTAGGGCGGGGCCCAATCCAAACATTCAGTACTTC.

This clone has only one observation. The chain combines TRBV27 with TRBJ1-2; D is possibly TRBD1 (6 bases). Germline assignment: CDR1 MNHEY and CDR2 SMNVEV (reference sequence). The CDR3 is 16 amino acids. V was trimmed by 3 bases and J by 2 bases, leaving 16 bases between them. CDR3: CASSFYRDTVNYGYTF. CDR3 DNA sequence: TGTGCCAGCAGTTTCTACAGGGACACAGTGAACTATGGCTACACCTTC.

The sample holds a few counts of this clone. The chain is built from TRBV7-8 and TRBJ1-1; 9 nucleotides agree with TRBD1. The CDR3 is 16 residues long. After removal of 4 bases from V and 1 base from J, the junction contained 7 bases not matched to a gene. Looked up from germline, CDR1 is SGHVS and CDR2 is FQNEAQ. The CDR3, as DNA: TGTGCCAGCAGCTCCGGGGACAGGGAGCAGAACACTGAAGCTTTCTTT. Protein: CASSSGDREQNTEAFF.

This clone was observed a few times. The chain recombines TRBV10-2 with TRBJ1-2; 10 bases match TRBD1. Trimming removed 7 bases from V and 9 bases from J; junction bases left unmatched: 14. There are 15 residues in the CDR3. CDR1 is WSHSY, CDR2 SAAADI, per germline. CDR3 protein: CASKEDRGISGRYTF. In DNA form, the CDR3 reads TGCGCCAGCAAGGAGGACAGGGGGATTTCCGGGCGCTACACCTTC.

The chain employs TRBV19 and TRBJ1-2, with D hard to call. The CDR3 consists of 12 residues. V lost 4 bases and J 3 bases, leaving 6 bases between the germline ends. CDR1 LNHDA and CDR2 SQIVND come from the germline V gene (reference sequence). CDR3 bases: TGTGCCAGTAGTAAACTGGACTATGGCTACACCTTC. This sequence encodes CASSKLDYGYTF.

This chain connects TRBV6-5 to TRBJ1-2; weak D call: TRBD1 (6 bases). Trimming removed 2 bases at V and 4 bases at J, with 11 bases between. Looked up from germline, CDR1 is MNHEY and CDR2 is SVGAGI. The length of the CDR3 is 14 residues. Here the CDR3 DNA reads TGTGCCAGCAGTTACCTGGGACAAAGCTATGGCTACACCTTC. This sequence encodes CASSYLGQSYGYTF.